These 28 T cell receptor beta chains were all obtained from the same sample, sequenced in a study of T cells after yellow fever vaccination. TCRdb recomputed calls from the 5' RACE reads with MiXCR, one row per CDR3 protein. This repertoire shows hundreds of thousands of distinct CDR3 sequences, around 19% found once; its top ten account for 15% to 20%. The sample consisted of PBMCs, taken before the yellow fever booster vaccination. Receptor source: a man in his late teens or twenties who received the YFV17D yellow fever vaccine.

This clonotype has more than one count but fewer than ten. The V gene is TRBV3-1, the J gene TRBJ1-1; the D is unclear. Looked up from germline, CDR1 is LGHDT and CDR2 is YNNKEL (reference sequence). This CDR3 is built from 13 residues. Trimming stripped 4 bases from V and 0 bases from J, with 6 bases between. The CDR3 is CASSPMVNTEAFF. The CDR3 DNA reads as TGTGCCAGCAGCCCAATGGTGAACACTGAAGCTTTCTTT.

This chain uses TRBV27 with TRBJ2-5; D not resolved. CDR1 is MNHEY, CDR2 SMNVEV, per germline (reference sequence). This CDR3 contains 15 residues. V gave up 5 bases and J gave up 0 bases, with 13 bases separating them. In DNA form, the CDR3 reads TGTGCCAGCAGTCGGACCTTGTCCCACCAAGAGACCCAGTACTTC. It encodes CASSRTLSHQETQYF.

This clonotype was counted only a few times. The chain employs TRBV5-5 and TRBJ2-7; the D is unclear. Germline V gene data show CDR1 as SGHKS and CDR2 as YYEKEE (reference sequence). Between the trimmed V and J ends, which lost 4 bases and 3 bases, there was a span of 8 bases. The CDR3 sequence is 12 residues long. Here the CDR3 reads CASSGWDYEQYF. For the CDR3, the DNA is TGTGCCAGCAGCGGCTGGGACTACGAGCAGTACTTC.

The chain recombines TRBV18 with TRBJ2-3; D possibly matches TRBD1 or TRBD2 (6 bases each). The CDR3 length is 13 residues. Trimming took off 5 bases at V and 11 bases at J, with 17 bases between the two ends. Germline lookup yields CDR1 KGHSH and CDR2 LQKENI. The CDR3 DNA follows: TGTGCCAGCTCAGAGAACGGGGGCCCGAGGCAGTATTTT. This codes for CASSENGGPRQYF.

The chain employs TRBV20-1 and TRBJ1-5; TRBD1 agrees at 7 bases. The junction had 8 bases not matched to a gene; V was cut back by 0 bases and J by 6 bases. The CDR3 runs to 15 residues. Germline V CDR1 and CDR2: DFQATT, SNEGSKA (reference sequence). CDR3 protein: CSARDRQGGGQPQHF. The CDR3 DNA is TGCAGTGCTAGAGACCGGCAGGGGGGCGGTCAGCCCCAGCATTTT.

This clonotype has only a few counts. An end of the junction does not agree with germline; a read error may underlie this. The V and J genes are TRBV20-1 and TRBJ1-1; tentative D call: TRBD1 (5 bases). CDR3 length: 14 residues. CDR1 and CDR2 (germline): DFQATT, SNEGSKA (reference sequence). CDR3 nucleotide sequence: TGCAGTGTAGATCAAGGGGCGATGAACGCTGAAGCTTTCTTT. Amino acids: CSVDQGAMNAEAFF.

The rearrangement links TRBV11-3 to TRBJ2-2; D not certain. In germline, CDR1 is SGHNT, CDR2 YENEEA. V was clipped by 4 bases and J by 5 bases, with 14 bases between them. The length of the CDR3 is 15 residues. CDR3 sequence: CASSSRIDGTGELFF. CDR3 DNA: TGTGCCAGCAGCTCCCGGATCGATGGAACCGGGGAGCTGTTTTTT.

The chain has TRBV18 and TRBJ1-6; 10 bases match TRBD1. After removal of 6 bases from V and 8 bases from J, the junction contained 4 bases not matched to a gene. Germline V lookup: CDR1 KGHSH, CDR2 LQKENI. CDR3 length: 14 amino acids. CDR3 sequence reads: CASSPGTGDSPLHF. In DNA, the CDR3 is TGTGCCAGCTCCCCCGGGACAGGGGATTCACCCCTCCACTTT.

CDR3: CASSLLGYEQYF. The DNA for the CDR3 is TGTGCCAGCAGTCTACTCGGCTACGAGCAGTACTTC. The V and J genes are TRBV6-2 or TRBV6-3 and TRBJ2-7; D remains ambiguous. Trimming shortened V by 5 bases and J by 3 bases, and 8 bases separated the two germline ends. The CDR3 sequence is 12 residues long. Per germline, CDR1 MNHEY and CDR2 SVGEGT.

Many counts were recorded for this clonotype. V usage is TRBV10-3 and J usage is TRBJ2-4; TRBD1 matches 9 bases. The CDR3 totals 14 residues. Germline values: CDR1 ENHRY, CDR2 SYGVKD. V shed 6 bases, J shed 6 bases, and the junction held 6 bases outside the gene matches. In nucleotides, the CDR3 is TGTGCCATCAGCACGACAGGGGGGGGAAACATTCAGTACTTC. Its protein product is CAISTTGGGNIQYF.

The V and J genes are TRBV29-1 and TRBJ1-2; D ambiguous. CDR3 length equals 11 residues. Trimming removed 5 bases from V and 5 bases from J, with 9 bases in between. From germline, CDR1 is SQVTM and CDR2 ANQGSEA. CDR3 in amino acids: CSVMTLYGYTF. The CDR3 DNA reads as TGCAGCGTTATGACCCTATATGGCTACACCTTC.

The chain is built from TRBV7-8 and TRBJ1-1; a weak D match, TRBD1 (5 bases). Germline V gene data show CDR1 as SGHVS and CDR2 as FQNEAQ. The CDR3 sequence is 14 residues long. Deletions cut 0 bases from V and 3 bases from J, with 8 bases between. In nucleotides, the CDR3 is TGTGCCAGCAGCTTAGCTTGGGGGTACACTGAAGCTTTCTTT. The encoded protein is CASSLAWGYTEAFF.

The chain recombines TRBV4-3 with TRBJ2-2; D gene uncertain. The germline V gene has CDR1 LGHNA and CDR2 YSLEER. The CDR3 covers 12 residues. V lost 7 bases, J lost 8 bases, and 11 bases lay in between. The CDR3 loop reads CASTPQRGELFF. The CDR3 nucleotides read TGCGCCAGCACCCCTCAGAGGGGGGAGCTGTTTTTT.

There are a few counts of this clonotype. The CDR3 loop is CASTSRGRDTEAFF. The CDR3 DNA reads TGTGCCAGCACCAGCAGGGGTAGGGACACTGAAGCTTTCTTT. The chain carries TRBV7-9 and TRBJ1-1; a possible D gene is TRBD1 (6 bases). There are 14 residues in the CDR3. Germline lookup yields CDR1 SEHNR and CDR2 FQNEAQ (reference sequence). Trimming removed 7 bases from V and 3 bases from J, with 15 bases in between.

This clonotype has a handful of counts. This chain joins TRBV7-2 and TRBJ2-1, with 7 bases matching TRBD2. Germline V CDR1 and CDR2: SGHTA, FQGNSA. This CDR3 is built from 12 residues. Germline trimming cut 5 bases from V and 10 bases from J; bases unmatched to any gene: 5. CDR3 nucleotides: TGTGCCAGCAGCCCGGGGGGTTGGGAGCAGTTCTTC. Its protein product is CASSPGGWEQFF. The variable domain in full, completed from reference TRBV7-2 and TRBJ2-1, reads GAGVSQSPSNKVTEKGKDVELRCDPISGHTALYWYRQSLGQGLEFLIYFQGNSAPDKSGLPSDRFSAERTGGSVSTLTIQRTQQEDSAVYLCASSPGGWEQFFGPGTRLTVL.

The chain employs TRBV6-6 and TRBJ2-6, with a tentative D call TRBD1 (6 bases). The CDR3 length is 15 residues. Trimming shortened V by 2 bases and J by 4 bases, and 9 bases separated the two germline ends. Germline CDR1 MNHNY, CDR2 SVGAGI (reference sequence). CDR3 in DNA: TGTGCCAGCAGTTACGAGGGGACAGGGGCCAACGTCCTGACTTTC. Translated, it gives CASSYEGTGANVLTF.

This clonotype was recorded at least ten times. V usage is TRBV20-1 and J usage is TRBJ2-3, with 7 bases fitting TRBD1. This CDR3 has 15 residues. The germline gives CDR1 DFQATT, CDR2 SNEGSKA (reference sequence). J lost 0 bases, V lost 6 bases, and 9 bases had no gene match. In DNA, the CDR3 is TGCAGTGCAGGGACAGTTTTACTAAGCACAGATACGCAGTATTTT. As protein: CSAGTVLLSTDTQYF.

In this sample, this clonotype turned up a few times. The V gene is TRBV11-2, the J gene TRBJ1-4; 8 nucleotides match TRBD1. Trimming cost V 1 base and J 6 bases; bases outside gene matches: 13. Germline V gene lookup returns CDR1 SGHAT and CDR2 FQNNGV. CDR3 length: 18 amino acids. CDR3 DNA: TGTGCCAGCAGCTTAGTAATGCGGACAGGGAATTCGTATGAAAAACTGTTTTTT. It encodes CASSLVMRTGNSYEKLFF.

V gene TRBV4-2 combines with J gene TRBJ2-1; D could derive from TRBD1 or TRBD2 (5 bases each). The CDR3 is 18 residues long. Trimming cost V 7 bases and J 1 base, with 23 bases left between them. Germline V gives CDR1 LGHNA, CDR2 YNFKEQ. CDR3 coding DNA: TGTGCCAGCACCGCCTCCACCCGCTGGGGGAGTTCCTACAATGAGCAGTTCTTC. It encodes CASTASTRWGSSYNEQFF.

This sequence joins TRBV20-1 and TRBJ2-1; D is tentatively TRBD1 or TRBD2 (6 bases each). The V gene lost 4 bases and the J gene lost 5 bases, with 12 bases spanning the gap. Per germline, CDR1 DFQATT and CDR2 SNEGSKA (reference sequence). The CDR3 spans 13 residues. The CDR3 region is CSATLGGHNEQFF. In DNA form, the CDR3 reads TGCAGTGCTACACTAGGGGGGCACAATGAGCAGTTCTTC.

In DNA form, the CDR3 reads TGCGCCAGCAGCTTCGGGGTCCGGGACTCCATTACCGGGGAGCTGTTTTTT. It encodes CASSFGVRDSITGELFF. The chain joins TRBV5-1 to TRBJ2-2; perhaps TRBD2 as D (6 bases). The V gene lost 2 bases and the J gene lost 5 bases, with 19 bases spanning the gap. Germline assignment: CDR1 SGHRS and CDR2 YFSETQ. The CDR3 consists of 17 residues.

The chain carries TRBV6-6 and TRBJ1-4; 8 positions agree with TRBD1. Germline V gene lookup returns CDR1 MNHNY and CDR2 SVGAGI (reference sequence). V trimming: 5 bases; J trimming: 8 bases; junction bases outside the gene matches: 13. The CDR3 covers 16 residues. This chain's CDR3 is CASSDGQGRLGEKLFF. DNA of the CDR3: TGTGCCAGCAGTGACGGACAGGGACGGCTTGGGGAAAAACTGTTTTTT.

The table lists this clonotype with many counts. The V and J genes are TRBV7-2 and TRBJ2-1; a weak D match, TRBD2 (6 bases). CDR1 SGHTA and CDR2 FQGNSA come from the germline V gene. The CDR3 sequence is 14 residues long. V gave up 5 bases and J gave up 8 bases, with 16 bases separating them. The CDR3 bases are TGTGCCAGCAGCCGCTCCGGGACTCCCGATGAGCAGTTCTTC. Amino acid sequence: CASSRSGTPDEQFF. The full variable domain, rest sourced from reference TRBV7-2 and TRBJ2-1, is GAGVSQSPSNKVTEKGKDVELRCDPISGHTALYWYRQSLGQGLEFLIYFQGNSAPDKSGLPSDRFSAERTGGSVSTLTIQRTQQEDSAVYLCASSRSGTPDEQFFGPGTRLTVL.

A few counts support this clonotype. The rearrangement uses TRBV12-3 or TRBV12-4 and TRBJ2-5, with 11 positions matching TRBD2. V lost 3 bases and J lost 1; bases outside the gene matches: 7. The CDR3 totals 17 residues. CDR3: CASSFLAGGPGQETQYF. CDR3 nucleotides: TGTGCCAGCAGTTTCCTAGCGGGGGGCCCTGGCCAAGAGACCCAGTACTTC.

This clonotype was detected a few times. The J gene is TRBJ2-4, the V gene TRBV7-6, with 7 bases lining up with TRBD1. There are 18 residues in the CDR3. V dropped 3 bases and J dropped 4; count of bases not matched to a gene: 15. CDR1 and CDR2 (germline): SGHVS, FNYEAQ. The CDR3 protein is CASSLAPQAGTEKNIQYF. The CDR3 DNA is TGTGCCAGCAGCTTGGCCCCTCAAGCCGGGACAGAAAAAAACATTCAGTACTTC.

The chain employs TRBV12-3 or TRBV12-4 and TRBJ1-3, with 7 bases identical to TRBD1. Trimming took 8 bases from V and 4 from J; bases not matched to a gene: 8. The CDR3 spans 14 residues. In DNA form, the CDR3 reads TGTGCCAGCGCTAAGACAGGGATCGGAAACACCATATATTTT. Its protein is CASAKTGIGNTIYF.

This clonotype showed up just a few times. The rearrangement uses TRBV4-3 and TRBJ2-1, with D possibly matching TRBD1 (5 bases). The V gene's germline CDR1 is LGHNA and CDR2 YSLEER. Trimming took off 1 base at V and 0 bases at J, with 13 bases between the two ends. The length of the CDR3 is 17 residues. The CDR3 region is CASSQGAGWSSYNEQFF. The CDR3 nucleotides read TGCGCCAGCAGCCAAGGGGCAGGGTGGAGCTCCTACAATGAGCAGTTCTTC.

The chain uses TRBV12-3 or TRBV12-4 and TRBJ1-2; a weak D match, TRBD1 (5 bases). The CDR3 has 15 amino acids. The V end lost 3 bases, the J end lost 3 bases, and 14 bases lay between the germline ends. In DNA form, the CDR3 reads TGTGCCAGCAGTTTGATGCCCAGGGCGGACTATGGCTACACCTTC. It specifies CASSLMPRADYGYTF.